The 32 T cell receptor beta chains below were found in one sample sequenced in a study of OX40 agonist ivuxolimab in advanced cancers. Clones were sequenced by immunoSEQ multiplex PCR, and TCRdb holds only the in-frame ones, with some missing. The table shows just over 90,000 clones, with approximately 94% occurring only once. This specimen consisted of CD4+ or CD8+ T cells sorted from blood, obtained in a trial of the OX40 agonist ivuxolimab. These receptors were collected from an adult with an advanced solid tumor such as melanoma, head and neck, liver or kidney cancer.

V usage is TRBV30 and J usage is TRBJ2-5, with 8 bases aligning to TRBD2. The CDR3 covers 15 residues. The trim removed 4 bases at V and 2 bases at J, leaving 9 bases unmatched. CDR1 is GTSNPN and CDR2 is SVGIG in the germline V gene (reference sequence). The CDR3 spells CAWTGATSVQETQYF. The CDR3 nucleotides are TGTGCCTGGACGGGCGCGACTAGCGTTCAAGAGACCCAGTACTTC.

The CDR3 region has the DNA TGCGCCAGCAGCCAGGGGACAGGGGGGGACGAGCAGTACTTC. Translating it yields CASSQGTGGDEQYF. This rearrangement joins TRBV4-1 to TRBJ2-7, with 11 nucleotides matching TRBD1. Germline-derived CDR1 and CDR2 are MGHRA and YSYEKL. The CDR3 runs to 14 residues. V was clipped by 3 bases and J by 5 bases; unmatched bases: 3.

The V gene is TRBV13, the J gene TRBJ2-5; 9 bases are a match to TRBD1. Germline values: CDR1 PRHDT, CDR2 FYEKMQ (reference sequence). V trimming: 5 bases; J trimming: 3 bases; junction bases outside the gene matches: 4. The CDR3 is 14 residues long. This CDR3 is CASSQTGGEETQYF. In DNA form, the CDR3 reads TGTGCCAGCAGCCAAACAGGGGGCGAAGAGACCCAGTACTTC.

V and J are TRBV6-5 and TRBJ2-3; a weak D match, TRBD1 (5 bases). Germline lookup yields CDR1 MNHEY and CDR2 SVGAGI. The CDR3 runs to 14 residues. The germline V and J ends were trimmed by 5 bases and 1 base, with 10 bases remaining between them. The CDR3 spells CASSQGFGTDTQYF. CDR3 coding DNA: TGTGCCAGCAGTCAGGGATTTGGCACAGATACGCAGTATTTT.

The chain employs TRBV9 and TRBJ2-2, with D unclear. Trimming stripped 3 bases from V and 6 bases from J, with 12 bases between. This CDR3 is 14 amino acids long. Germline loops: CDR1 SGDLS, CDR2 YYNGEE. Written as DNA, the CDR3 is TGTGCCAGCAGCGGCTTCATAACAGCCGGGGAGCTGTTTTTT. It translates to CASSGFITAGELFF.

The V gene is TRBV19, the J gene TRBJ1-2; D call uncertain. The CDR3 has 12 residues. CDR1 LNHDA and CDR2 SQIVND come from the germline V gene (reference sequence). Trimming removed 5 bases at V and 8 bases at J, with 12 bases between. The CDR3 DNA follows: TGTGCCAGTAGTTGGACGGGGAGGGGCTACACCTTC. This codes for CASSWTGRGYTF.

The chain carries TRBV29-1 and TRBJ2-3, with D tentatively TRBD1 (5 bases). This CDR3 comprises 15 residues. Germline values: CDR1 SQVTM, CDR2 ANQGSEA. The ends were cut back, 5 bases at V and 5 bases at J, with 20 bases in the middle. DNA for the CDR3: TGCAGCGTTCCCGGCGGTGTCAAAAGGGGAGATACGCAGTATTTT. This encodes CSVPGGVKRGDTQYF.

The chain couples TRBV27 to TRBJ2-1; D is unclear. Germline CDR1 is MNHEY and CDR2 is SMNVEV (reference sequence). The CDR3 is 15 residues long. V lost 5 bases to trimming and J lost 0 bases, with 11 bases between them. The CDR3 reads CASSPPGGSYNEQFF. CDR3 bases: TGTGCCAGCAGTCCCCCCGGCGGCTCCTACAATGAGCAGTTCTTC.

This clone was seen a single time. This chain joins TRBV10-1 and TRBJ1-1; weak D call: TRBD1 (6 bases). The CDR3 spans 13 residues. Trimming took 6 bases from V and 5 from J, leaving 13 bases between them. Germline-derived CDR1 and CDR2 are WNHNN and SYGVQD (reference sequence). DNA for the CDR3: TGCGCCAGCAGCCTAGGGGGGAGGACTGAAGCTTTCTTT. Amino acids: CASSLGGRTEAFF.

The chain employs TRBV19 and TRBJ2-2; TRBD2 is a possible D gene (6 bases). CDR3 length equals 19 residues. The ends were cut back, 1 base at V and 9 bases at J, with 27 bases in the middle. Germline V gene lookup returns CDR1 LNHDA and CDR2 SQIVND (reference sequence). The CDR3: CASSIVSQRASVYHRELFF. The CDR3 DNA follows: TGTGCCAGTAGTATAGTAAGTCAGAGGGCTAGCGTTTACCACCGGGAGCTGTTTTTT.

This clone was picked up a small number of times. This chain links TRBV30 with TRBJ1-5, with D possibly TRBD1 on 5 matching bases. Germline V gives CDR1 GTSNPN, CDR2 SVGIG (reference sequence). The CDR3 contains 15 residues. V was clipped by 0 bases and J by 0 bases, with 9 bases between them. The CDR3 DNA reads TGTGCCTGGAGTGTACAAGGGGATAGCAATCAGCCCCAGCATTTT. Translating it yields CAWSVQGDSNQPQHF.

The sample holds many counts of this clone. The V gene is TRBV21-1, the J gene TRBJ2-3; TRBD2, the D gene given by the table, was not confirmed from the DNA. TRBV21-1 represents a pseudogene. The CDR3 covers 14 residues. Written as DNA, the CDR3 is TGTGCCAGCAGACTAGCGGGGGGGCAGATGGCGCAGTATTTT. The encoded protein is CASRLAGGQMAQYF.

This chain links TRBV28 with TRBJ1-5; D is uncertain. The V end lost 10 bases, the J end lost 2 bases, and 12 bases lay between the germline ends. The CDR3 sequence is 13 residues long. Germline assignment: CDR1 MDHEN and CDR2 SYDVKM. The CDR3 here is CATVRMRNQPQHF. The CDR3 DNA reads as TGTGCCACGGTAAGGATGCGCAATCAGCCCCAGCATTTT.

The V gene is TRBV10-3, the J gene TRBJ2-7; 7 nucleotides line up with TRBD1. V lost 9 bases and J lost 0; bases outside the gene matches: 8. Germline V gives CDR1 ENHRY, CDR2 SYGVKD. The length of the CDR3 is 14 residues. CDR3 in DNA: TGTGCCATAAGACAGGGAAAAAGCTCCTACGAGCAGTACTTC. This encodes CAIRQGKSSYEQYF.

The V call is TRBV30, the J call TRBJ2-1; TRBD2 aligns across 10 bases. The CDR3 has 15 amino acids. J was trimmed by 4 bases and V by 1 base; bases with no gene match: 4. Germline lookup yields CDR1 GTSNPN and CDR2 SVGIG (reference sequence). In DNA, the CDR3 is TGTGCCTGGAGTGGACTAGCGGGTTCTTACAATGAGCAGTTCTTC. This translates into CAWSGLAGSYNEQFF.

This chain links TRBV5-1 with TRBJ2-1, with TRBD2 matching over 8 bases. The germline V gene encodes CDR1 SGHRS and CDR2 YFSETQ. V gave up 2 bases and J gave up 3 bases; unmatched junction bases: 1. The CDR3 runs to 14 residues. DNA of the CDR3: TGCGCCAGCAGCTTTAGCGGGGACTACAATGAGCAGTTCTTC. Its translation: CASSFSGDYNEQFF.

The chain's CDR3 is CASGSPTGQNYGYTF. CDR3 bases: TGTGCTAGTGGTTCCCCAACGGGACAAAACTATGGCTACACCTTC. The rearrangement uses TRBV12-5 and TRBJ1-2; perhaps TRBD1 as D (6 bases). V was pared by 4 bases and J by 2 bases, with 14 bases between. The CDR3 has 15 amino acids. CDR1 and CDR2 (germline): LGHNT, FRNRAP.

The chain links TRBV4-3 to TRBJ1-2, with D perhaps TRBD1 (5 bases). V lost 4 bases, J lost 8 bases, and 29 bases lay in between. Germline V gene sequence: CDR1 LGHNA, CDR2 YSLEER. This CDR3 is 18 amino acids long. In DNA form, the CDR3 reads TGCGCCAGCAGCCCCCAACGTGGGACGGCGACATTCTCTAGAGGCTACACCTTC. Its protein is CASSPQRGTATFSRGYTF.

The chain carries TRBV11-2 and TRBJ2-3; TRBD2 agrees at 8 bases. J gave up 5 bases and V 2 bases, and 9 bases lay outside the gene matches. CDR1 and CDR2 from the germline V gene are SGHAT and FQNNGV. The CDR3 is 16 residues long. CDR3 bases: TGTGCCAGCAGCTTATCCGGGACTAGGCCCCGAGATACGCAGTATTTT. Translating it yields CASSLSGTRPRDTQYF.

This rearrangement joins TRBV19 to TRBJ2-2; D might be TRBD1 (6 bases). With 5 bases removed from V and 6 bases from J, the gap between germline ends came to 10 bases. This CDR3 is 13 amino acids long. CDR1 and CDR2 (germline): LNHDA, SQIVND (reference sequence). The DNA of the CDR3 is TGTGCCAGTAGTCTACAGGGATCCGGGGAGCTGTTTTTT. Amino acid sequence: CASSLQGSGELFF.

The chain has TRBV19 and TRBJ2-1, with 8 bases fitting TRBD1. There are 13 residues in the CDR3. V trimming: 7 bases; J trimming: 8 bases; junction bases outside the gene matches: 7. Germline-derived CDR1 and CDR2 are LNHDA and SQIVND (reference sequence). In DNA, the CDR3 is TGTGCCAGTAACCGTGACAGGGGCTATGAGCAGTTCTTC. Translated: CASNRDRGYEQFF.

The V and J genes are TRBV5-1 and TRBJ2-7; the match to TRBD2 covers 11 bases. Germline-derived CDR1 and CDR2 are SGHRS and YFSETQ. The CDR3 has 18 amino acids. Trimming took 4 bases from V and 4 from J; bases not matched to a gene: 16. CDR3 nucleotide sequence: TGCGCCAGCAGCCACTCGGAGGTAGCGGGGGGGCCGGGTTACGAGCAGTACTTC. It specifies CASSHSEVAGGPGYEQYF.

The J gene is TRBJ1-1, the V gene TRBV9; tentative D call: TRBD1 (5 bases). V was cut by 3 bases and J by 1 base, with 19 bases left in between. This CDR3 contains 17 residues. The germline V gene has CDR1 SGDLS and CDR2 YYNGEE. The CDR3 sequence is CASSDSALQARNTEAFF. CDR3 sequence (DNA): TGTGCCAGCAGCGACTCCGCGTTACAGGCAAGGAACACTGAAGCTTTCTTT.

This chain links TRBV7-8 with TRBJ2-7; unclear D gene. Trimming took off 3 bases at V and 3 bases at J, with 12 bases between the two ends. Germline V gives CDR1 SGHVS, CDR2 FQNEAQ. CDR3 size: 14 residues. CDR3 sequence (DNA): TGTGCCAGCAGCTTTCAGGCTTCGGTCTACGAGCAGTACTTC. It encodes CASSFQASVYEQYF.

In its sample, this clone ranks as medium-sized. The rearrangement joins TRBV19 to TRBJ1-1; no reliable D call. Germline V gene lookup returns CDR1 LNHDA and CDR2 SQIVND (reference sequence). The V end was cut by 4 bases, the J end by 0 bases, with 6 bases between. This CDR3 region has 13 residues. The CDR3 DNA sequence: TGTGCCAGTAGTAAAGGTTTGAACACTGAAGCTTTCTTT. The encoded protein is CASSKGLNTEAFF.

V and J are TRBV6-6 and TRBJ1-2; a weak D match, TRBD1 (6 bases). Germline CDR1 and CDR2: MNHNY and SVGAGI (reference sequence). Trimming removed 6 bases at V and 4 bases at J, with 12 bases between. This CDR3 is built from 13 residues. This CDR3 is CASRQGPRYGYTF. In nucleotides, the CDR3 is TGTGCCAGCAGACAGGGACCGCGCTATGGCTACACCTTC.

CDR3 region: CSYNGQLLGDTQYF. The CDR3 region has the DNA TGCAGCTACAACGGACAGTTGCTTGGGGATACGCAGTATTTT. The chain uses TRBV29-1 and TRBJ2-3, with D perhaps matching TRBD1 (6 bases). V lost 8 bases to trimming and J lost 6 bases, with 21 bases between them. The CDR3 has 14 amino acids. Per the germline V gene, CDR1 is SQVTM and CDR2 is ANQGSEA.

V gene TRBV27 combines with J gene TRBJ2-1, with D unclear. The CDR3 is 14 amino acids. The germline V gene has CDR1 MNHEY and CDR2 SMNVEV (reference sequence). Trimming left V 3 bases short and J 2 bases short, with 8 bases between. CDR3 DNA: TGTGCCAGCAGTTTTAAAGCCACCTACAATGAGCAGTTCTTC. Encoded protein: CASSFKATYNEQFF.

This clone occurred once. V is TRBV29-1 and J is TRBJ2-1, with TRBD1 identical over 8 bases. CDR1 is SQVTM, CDR2 ANQGSEA, per germline. This CDR3 region has 13 residues. V lost 1 base, J lost 9 bases, and 5 bases stayed unmatched. CDR3 region: CSVEGQGYGEQFF. CDR3 DNA: TGCAGCGTTGAAGGACAGGGGTATGGTGAGCAGTTCTTC.

The V and J genes are TRBV27 and TRBJ2-7; 10 bases are a match to TRBD2. The CDR3 consists of 17 residues. Germline-derived CDR1 and CDR2 are MNHEY and SMNVEV (reference sequence). With V trimmed by 0 bases and J by 2 bases, 7 bases remained unmatched. CDR3 amino acids: CASSLSGLAAPTYEQYF. CDR3 DNA: TGTGCCAGCAGTTTATCCGGACTAGCGGCCCCGACCTACGAGCAGTACTTC.

Points on this clone: Since the CDR3 does not end with the conserved phenylalanine or tryptophan, this likely comes from a read error. The V gene is TRBV5-1, the J gene TRBJ2-6; 7 bases agree with TRBD1. The length of the CDR3 is 17 residues. With V trimmed by 2 bases and J by 0 bases, 5 bases remained unmatched. Germline-derived CDR1 and CDR2 are SGHRS and YFSETQ. CDR3 nucleotides: TGCGCCAGCAGCTTACCGGGACAGCGCTCTGGGGCCAACGTCCTGACTCTC. Protein sequence: CASSLPGQRSGANVLTL.

Concerning this clone: The germline gene is not matched at one end of the junction; a read error may be the cause. The chain is built from TRBV13 and TRBJ1-2; D is perhaps TRBD1 (6 bases). The germline gives CDR1 PRHDT, CDR2 FYEKMQ (reference sequence). The CDR3 loop spans 12 amino acids. The CDR3 region has the DNA TGTGCCAGCAGCTCGACGGACAGCCTAGCTTCCTTC. It codes for CASSSTDSLASF.